A selection of T cell receptor beta chains follows, all from one sample in a study of cytomegalovirus exposure and HLA in healthy donors. Only in-frame clones appear in the TCRdb table, and some are missing; sequencing was by immunoSEQ multiplex PCR. The sample holds about 130,000 clones; about 91% are singletons and the top ten take less than 1.5%. Source material: PBMCs. These receptors all stem from a woman younger than 35 in good health and CMV-seronegative. Both conserved end residues are part of each CDR3. A D gene is named only where the DNA matches it firmly. Size values are once, few and many counts, or a class for expanded clones, and some rows have none.

v_call,d_call,j_call,clone_size,cdr3_nt,cdr3_aa
TRBV25-1,TRBD1,TRBJ2-2,-,TGTGCCAGCAGTGAAGGGACAGGACGTACGAACACCGGGGAGCTGTTTTTT,CASSEGTGRTNTGELFF
TRBV27,-,TRBJ2-2,-,TGTGCCAGCAGTCGGGACATTTACACCGGGGAGCTGTTTTTT,CASSRDIYTGELFF
TRBV30,TRBD2,TRBJ2-1,-,TGTGCCTGGAGTGTACGAGTAGCGGGCCCCCATGAGCAGTTCTTC,CAWSVRVAGPHEQFF
TRBV6-5,-,TRBJ1-2,many,TGTGCCAGCATCGGGAACTATGGCTACACCTTC,CASIGNYGYTF
TRBV2,TRBD2,TRBJ2-1,once,TGTGCCACCTCTATCGGGACTAGCGGCTACAATGAGCAGTTCTTC,CATSIGTSGYNEQFF
TRBV6-1,-,TRBJ1-1,-,TGTGCCAGCAGTGAGCAGGAGGGAGGGAACACTGAAGCTTTCTTT,CASSEQEGGNTEAFF
TRBV7-9,TRBD2,TRBJ2-2,once,TGTGCCAGCAGCTCGGGACTAGCGACGGCCGGGGAGCTGTTTTTT,CASSSGLATAGELFF
TRBV9,TRBD1,TRBJ1-4,-,TGTGCCAGCAGCGCCGGACAGGGGTCTGAAAAACTGTTTTTT,CASSAGQGSEKLFF
TRBV5-6,TRBD1,TRBJ1-2,once,TGTGCCAGCAGCAACACAGGGGAATTGCTTCGGGGCTACACCTTC,CASSNTGELLRGYTF
TRBV10-2,TRBD1,TRBJ1-1,-,TGCGCCAGCAGTACGACAGGGGGCACTGAAGCTTTCTTT,CASSTTGGTEAFF
TRBV28,TRBD2,TRBJ2-7,-,TGTGCCAGCAGTCCCCCCGGACTAGCGGGTTCTACGACGCAGTACTTC,CASSPPGLAGSTTQYF
TRBV28,-,TRBJ1-5,few,TGTGCCAGCAGTTCATCCGGGGGGAGAAATCAGCCCCAGCATTTT,CASSSSGGRNQPQHF
TRBV2,TRBD1,TRBJ2-1,-,TGTGCCAGCAGGGGAACCCGGGACAGGGGGCTTCGGGAGCAGTTCTTC,CASRGTRDRGLREQFF
TRBV15,-,TRBJ2-1,-,TGTGCCACCAGCGCCAGAGGACGGGGGTCTTCCTACAATGAGCAGTTCTTC,CATSARGRGSSYNEQFF
TRBV27,-,TRBJ1-2,-,TGTGCCAGCAGTAGAGAGCCCTCCGTTGTGAAGTACACCTTC,CASSREPSVVKYTF
TRBV6-1,TRBD1,TRBJ1-2,-,TGTGCCAGCAGTGAGAGAAGGCAGGGGGTCTATGGCTACACCTTC,CASSERRQGVYGYTF
TRBV7-9,-,TRBJ1-2,once,TGTGCCAGCAGCCAACTAGAATCGGGGGGCTACACCTTC,CASSQLESGGYTF
TRBV10-2,TRBD1,TRBJ2-1,-,TGCGCCAGCAAATTTGGACAGGCCAACAATGAGCAGTTCTTC,CASKFGQANNEQFF
TRBV2,TRBD2,TRBJ2-3,-,TGTGCCAGCAGTGATCTAACTAGCGGGGGGGTTACGCAGTATTTT,CASSDLTSGGVTQYF
TRBV2,-,TRBJ2-6,-,TGTGCCACCACTTCTGGGGCCAACGTCCTGACTTTC,CATTSGANVLTF
TRBV7-9,-,TRBJ1-2,-,TGTGCCAGCAGCTTAGGGAGGGATGGCTACACCTTC,CASSLGRDGYTF